This T cell receptor beta chain derives from a study of T cells in Graves' hyperthyroidism and ophthalmopathy. Notes on the study in general: Most clonotypes expanded in the thyroid (above 0.001) were also present in blood.

The CDR3 has 14 amino acids. V dropped 5 bases and J dropped 4 bases, with 12 bases sitting between them. Looked up from germline, CDR1 is PRHDT and CDR2 is FYEKMQ (reference sequence). RNA transcripts were the template for amplifying TCR beta CDR3 regions. HTBI primers were employed in a first-round RT-PCR of the TCR CDR3. TCRdb ran MiXCR on the multiplex PCR reads and lists one entry per CDR3 protein. The table has approximately 740,000 distinct CDR3 sequences, roughly 15% seen once. This clonotype appeared many times. Its antigen remains unknown. The sequence was collected from a woman in her late teens or twenties with Graves' hyperthyroidism. Input material: blood. The chain carries TRBV13 and TRBJ2-1; D gene ambiguous. CDR3 nucleotide sequence: TGTGCCAGCAGCCCCCGAGGAGATTACAATGAGCAGTTCTTC. Its protein product is CASSPRGDYNEQFF.